This TCR beta chain comes out of a study of T-cell memory formation after mild COVID-19 (dated by TCRdb to the early 2020s). Broadly, across the study: TCR sequence clusters from the two donors were largely donor specific. In a couple of donors, T-cell clones that expanded and contracted after mild COVID-19 were followed by sequencing TCRalpha and TCRbeta repertoires longitudinally. Two young, previously healthy adult volunteers made up the cohort, one male and one female. Results the study describes overall, beyond this receptor: Contracting CD4+ clones were found mainly in CM and EM memory subsets, while CD8+ clones were enriched in EMRA. Some responding clones were detected in pre-infection memory, which suggested that pre-existing cross-reactive memory T cells had joined the SARS-CoV-2 response. Clones that contracted from day 15 to 85 showed balanced CD4/CD8 phenotypes, whereas a second wave of clones that expanded from day 15 to 37 leaned towards CD4+. Only two mild cases were covered in the study, and larger cohorts including severe cases with pre-infection samples were considered necessary. SARS-CoV-2 specificity was not confirmed for the second-wave clones peaking on day 37.

V drops 1 base and J drops 0 bases, leaving 4 bases in between. There are 12 amino acids in the CDR3, from cysteine to valine inclusive. Of the read, only the CDR3 DNA is kept; its 36 bases are in frame from base 1. The CDR1 and CDR2 encoded by the germline V gene (reference sequence) are DFQATT and SNEGSKA. TCRdb shows the sequencer as Illumina NovaSeq 6000. TCRalpha and TCRbeta cDNA libraries were constructed by 5'RACE with constant-segment primers, with sample barcodes and unique molecular identifiers being introduced. Trizol reagent was used to extract RNA from every sample. Amplification of the libraries took two PCR steps, and the second step added a second sample barcode plus Illumina TruSeq adapters. Sequencing of libraries was performed on an Illumina NovaSeq with 2 x 150 bp paired-end reads. Per the authors' processing: Demultiplexing of reads and collapsing into UMI-guided consensus sequences were performed with migec v1.2.7. Using mixcr v2.1.11, UMI consensuses were aligned to TRA and TRB V and J templates and then assembled into clonotypes. Expanded or contracted clonotypes were those called significant by both edgeR and NoisET, with noise models trained on biological replicates. For edgeR calls, a false discovery rate-adjusted p below 0.01 and a log2 fold-change threshold of 1 were applied. PCA with hierarchical clustering of max-normalized trajectories of the 1000 most abundant clonotypes was used as exploratory dynamics analysis. Separately sequenced CD4+ and CD8+ repertoires were used to assign the CD4 or CD8 phenotype of responding clones. Clones were called with MiXCR by TCRdb after fastp trimmed the public reads at Q25, and only in-frame beta chains were retained. Each record represents a unique CDR3 protein, reported with the most common genes and DNA among its rows. It is TCRdb's table, rather than the study itself, that gives the V and J calls and clone size. The sample table records roughly 280,000 distinct CDR3 sequences; 8% to 9% of these occur just once. The top ten clones comprise approximately 23% of the sample.

A word on this clonotype: This clone's antigen is unknown. No much larger clone exists at a distance of one base, and base qualities are not known.

PBMCs were isolated by Ficoll-Paque density gradient centrifugation. The chain is made from TRBV20-1 and TRBJ2-7; the D gene cannot be resolved reliably. Sequencing used PBMCs or a T cell subset sorted from them (not recorded which). This TCR derives from a man aged 18 to 30 who had mild COVID-19 (a few samples of this study predate the infection). The sample titles of this study are shuffled in the database, so cell type and time point are left out; the donor was told from shared clones. CDR3 protein: CSARVSSYEQYV. At the DNA level, the sequence is TGCAGTGCTAGAGTCAGCTCCTACGAGCAGTACGTC.